A single sample is the source of the 28 T cell receptor beta chains below, sequenced in a study of blood T cell repertoires in COVID-19. Sequenced by immunoSEQ multiplex PCR; TCRdb stores in-frame clones only, minus some. The top ten clones hold about 7% of a sample with 250,000 to 350,000 clones, 80% to 95% of them seen once. The sample was peripheral blood. Every receptor here comes from a woman aged 25 to 39 with COVID-19, enrolled during active disease.

This chain connects TRBV10-1 to TRBJ2-1, with 11 bases aligning to TRBD2. V lost 6 bases, J lost 9 bases, and 10 bases stayed unmatched. The CDR3 runs to 15 residues. Germline loops: CDR1 WNHNN, CDR2 SYGVQD (reference sequence). The CDR3 coding sequence is TGCGCCAGCAGCGCAATAGCGGGAGGGCCAAGTGAGCAGTTCTTC. It encodes CASSAIAGGPSEQFF.

Points on this clone: The same CDR3 is also encoded by other DNA sequences in this sample. This chain links TRBV5-1 with TRBJ2-7; TRBD1 matches at 12 bases. The V gene's germline CDR1 is SGHRS and CDR2 YFSETQ. The CDR3 is made up of 14 amino acids. Trimming cost V 4 bases and J 5 bases; bases outside gene matches: 4. CDR3 nucleotides: TGCGCCAGCAGCAGGGGACAGGGGGCTAACGAGCAGTACTTC. Its translation: CASSRGQGANEQYF.

The chain is built from TRBV2 and TRBJ2-6, with D unclear. Germline V lookup: CDR1 SNHLY, CDR2 FYNNEI. The CDR3 runs 14 residues. V lost 7 bases and J 0 bases, leaving 7 bases between the germline ends. As DNA, the CDR3 is TGTGCCAGCACCATTCCCTCTGGGGCCAACGTCCTGACTTTC. It specifies CASTIPSGANVLTF.

The rearrangement uses TRBV6-6 and TRBJ2-2; the match to TRBD1 covers 8 bases. The CDR3 sequence is 15 residues long. Losses at the gene ends were 4 bases for V and 4 bases for J; bases not matched to a gene: 5. Looked up from germline, CDR1 is MNHNY and CDR2 is SVGAGI (reference sequence). The CDR3 spells CASSSYRGSTGELFF. The CDR3 bases are TGTGCCAGCAGTTCATACAGGGGGTCCACCGGGGAGCTGTTTTTT.

The chain links TRBV29-1 to TRBJ1-1; perhaps TRBD1 as D (6 bases). Germline V gene lookup returns CDR1 SQVTM and CDR2 ANQGSEA. The CDR3 extends over 12 amino acids. V was clipped by 5 bases and J by 4 bases, with 11 bases between them. The CDR3 sequence: CSVWEGGTEAFF. The CDR3 coding sequence is TGCAGCGTTTGGGAGGGGGGCACTGAAGCTTTCTTT.

The CDR3 protein is CASSSPGSGPYEQYF. The CDR3, as DNA: TGTGCCAGCAGTTCCCCGGGTAGCGGGCCCTACGAGCAGTACTTC. The chain employs TRBV28 and TRBJ2-7, with 7 bases identical to TRBD2. Trimming at V came to 4 bases and at J to 2 bases, leaving 8 bases not matched to a gene. The CDR3 is made up of 15 amino acids. Germline CDR1 is MDHEN and CDR2 is SYDVKM.

The chain combines TRBV28 with TRBJ1-2; 10 nucleotides align to TRBD1. This CDR3 region has 13 residues. Germline CDR1 MDHEN, CDR2 SYDVKM. The V segment lost 5 bases and the J segment 6 bases; nucleotides outside the gene matches: 3. In DNA form, the CDR3 reads TGTGCCAGCAGTATCGGACAGGGGGATGGCTACACCTTC. As protein: CASSIGQGDGYTF.

V gene TRBV6-5 combines with J gene TRBJ2-2; possible D gene TRBD2, 5 bases. Trimming cost V 10 bases and J 2 bases, with 17 bases left between them. The CDR3 is 15 residues long. CDR1 is MNHEY and CDR2 is SVGAGI in the germline V gene. CDR3 protein: CATRQLRANTGELFF. The CDR3 DNA is TGTGCCACCCGGCAGTTGAGGGCAAACACCGGGGAGCTGTTTTTT.

This chain connects TRBV9 to TRBJ1-2, with 7 bases aligning to TRBD1. Germline values: CDR1 SGDLS, CDR2 YYNGEE. This CDR3 region has 15 residues. The V and J ends lost 4 bases and 7 bases, in that order; junction bases with no gene match: 13. CDR3 nucleotide sequence: TGTGCCAGCAGCCCTACTTCAGGGGGTGTCGGTGGCTACACCTTC. Translating gives CASSPTSGGVGGYTF.

This clone was recorded a few times. This sequence joins TRBV5-1 and TRBJ2-7, with TRBD2 matching over 11 bases. This CDR3 comprises 18 residues. Germline V gene sequence: CDR1 SGHRS, CDR2 YFSETQ. V dropped 0 bases and J dropped 4; count of bases not matched to a gene: 12. The CDR3 sequence: CASSLAGLAEPLIYEQYF. The CDR3, as DNA: TGCGCCAGCAGCTTGGCGGGACTAGCGGAACCCTTAATATACGAGCAGTACTTC.

The V and J genes are TRBV30 and TRBJ2-7; tentatively, D is TRBD2 (5 bases). Germline assignment: CDR1 GTSNPN and CDR2 SVGIG (reference sequence). The CDR3 loop spans 13 amino acids. V was shortened by 0 bases and J by 3 bases, with 9 bases between the two germline ends. The DNA of the CDR3 is TGTGCCTGGAGTGTGGGAGTTCGCTACGAGCAGTACTTC. Amino acids: CAWSVGVRYEQYF.

This chain uses TRBV9 with TRBJ2-7; no definite D call. Germline assignment: CDR1 SGDLS and CDR2 YYNGEE. CDR3 length: 14 residues. Trimming removed 4 bases from V and 4 bases from J, with 15 bases in between. The DNA of the CDR3 is TGTGCCAGCAGCCCGAGCACGATCGGGTACGAGCAGTACTTC. Translation gives CASSPSTIGYEQYF.

The chain has TRBV28 and TRBJ2-5; 7 nucleotides match TRBD1. The CDR3 is 15 amino acids. The V segment lost 6 bases and the J segment 1 base; nucleotides outside the gene matches: 8. Looked up from germline, CDR1 is MDHEN and CDR2 is SYDVKM. CDR3 sequence: CASRPLGTAQETQYF. The CDR3 DNA sequence: TGTGCCAGCAGACCACTCGGGACAGCCCAAGAGACCCAGTACTTC. The whole variable domain, filled in from reference TRBV28 and TRBJ2-5, reads DVKVTQSSRYLVKRTGEKVFLECVQDMDHENMFWYRQDPGLGLRLIYFSYDVKMKEKGDIPEGYSVSREKKERFSLILESASTNQTSMYLCASRPLGTAQETQYFGPGTRLLVL.

The V and J genes are TRBV2 and TRBJ1-1; D not resolved. From germline, CDR1 is SNHLY and CDR2 FYNNEI. The CDR3 contains 13 residues. V gave up 6 bases and J gave up 1 base, with 9 bases separating them. CDR3 loop: CASRISENTEAFF. The DNA for the CDR3 is TGTGCCAGCAGAATATCAGAGAACACTGAAGCTTTCTTT.

The chain employs TRBV4-1 and TRBJ1-1, with no clear D. The CDR3 loop spans 15 amino acids. The germline V and J ends were trimmed by 1 base and 4 bases, with 13 bases remaining between them. Germline V CDR1 and CDR2: MGHRA, YSYEKL. In DNA, the CDR3 is TGCGCCAGCAGCCAAGCGGCTCTCGGCGGCACTGAAGCTTTCTTT. It translates to CASSQAALGGTEAFF.

The V gene is TRBV24-1, the J gene TRBJ2-2, with TRBD2 matching 14 bases. The CDR3 loop spans 17 amino acids. V lost 4 bases and J lost 4; bases outside the gene matches: 4. CDR1 is KGHDR, CDR2 SFDVKD, per germline. The CDR3 bases are TGTGCCACCAGTGACGCAGGGACTAGCGGGAGCACCGGGGAGCTGTTTTTT. Translation: CATSDAGTSGSTGELFF.

The chain carries TRBV4-1 and TRBJ1-1, with 8 bases matching TRBD1. The CDR3 sequence is 15 residues long. Germline V CDR1 and CDR2: MGHRA, YSYEKL. Trimming removed 3 bases from V and 1 base from J; junction bases left unmatched: 4. The CDR3 loop reads CASSQQGARNTEAFF. CDR3 nucleotides: TGCGCCAGCAGCCAGCAGGGGGCGCGGAACACTGAAGCTTTCTTT.

The chain couples TRBV5-1 to TRBJ2-7, with a tentative D call TRBD1 (5 bases). Germline loops: CDR1 SGHRS, CDR2 YFSETQ. Trimming pared 0 bases from V and 0 bases from J, leaving 10 bases between. The CDR3 sequence is 15 residues long. The DNA of the CDR3 is TGCGCCAGCAGCTTGGGGGGCCTAAGCTCCTACGAGCAGTACTTC. Its translation is CASSLGGLSSYEQYF.

The V and J genes are TRBV6-5 and TRBJ2-5; TRBD2 agrees at 8 bases. The CDR3 covers 14 residues. Germline CDR1 reads MNHEY; CDR2 reads SVGAGI. Trimming cost V 6 bases and J 4 bases; bases outside gene matches: 7. The CDR3 DNA is TGTGCCAGCAGGCTCCGGGGGGGCGGAGAGACCCAGTACTTC. Protein sequence: CASRLRGGGETQYF.

This clone was observed a single time. This chain links TRBV28 with TRBJ1-1; D is ambiguous. V was trimmed by 10 bases and J by 0 bases, leaving 15 bases between them. The CDR3 runs 14 residues. Per the germline V gene, CDR1 is MDHEN and CDR2 is SYDVKM. DNA of the CDR3: TGTGCCATACTAGGATATACCATGAACACTGAAGCTTTCTTT. Encoded protein: CAILGYTMNTEAFF.

The table lists this clone with a count of one. V gene TRBV4-1 combines with J gene TRBJ2-5; 9 bases match TRBD1. Losses at the gene ends were 1 base for V and 4 bases for J; bases not matched to a gene: 10. CDR3 length: 17 amino acids. Germline CDR1 is MGHRA and CDR2 is YSYEKL. CDR3 protein: CASSQAPPGTGLETQYF. The CDR3 DNA reads as TGCGCCAGCAGCCAAGCCCCTCCCGGGACAGGGCTAGAGACCCAGTACTTC.

The rearrangement uses TRBV7-8 and TRBJ2-3, with 8 positions matching TRBD2. Trimming removed 5 bases from V and 10 bases from J; junction bases left unmatched: 5. Germline V gives CDR1 SGHVS, CDR2 FQNEAQ. The CDR3 consists of 12 residues. CDR3 coding DNA: TGTGCCAGCAGCCTCGGACTAGCCCCGCAGTATTTT. Translating it yields CASSLGLAPQYF. The full variable domain, its missing parts supplied by reference TRBV7-8 and TRBJ2-3, is GAGVSQSPRYKVAKRGQDVALRCDPISGHVSLFWYQQALGQGPEFLTYFQNEAQLDKSGLPSDRFFAERPEGSVSTLKIQRTQQEDSAVYLCASSLGLAPQYFGPGTRLTVL.

J is TRBJ2-1 and V is TRBV7-2, with unresolved D. V gave up 5 bases and J gave up 2 bases, with 4 bases separating them. From germline, CDR1 is SGHTA and CDR2 FQGNSA. The CDR3 contains 12 residues. The chain's CDR3 is CASSPTYNEQFF. CDR3 DNA: TGTGCCAGCAGCCCCACCTACAATGAGCAGTTCTTC.

This sequence joins TRBV28 and TRBJ1-1; D uncertain. Trimming took 5 bases from V and 0 from J, leaving 13 bases between them. Germline values: CDR1 MDHEN, CDR2 SYDVKM. This CDR3 comprises 15 residues. The CDR3 is CASSPRTFMNTEAFF. Here the CDR3 DNA reads TGTGCCAGCAGTCCAAGGACTTTTATGAACACTGAAGCTTTCTTT.

The chain links TRBV11-3 to TRBJ2-2; TRBD2 matches 8 bases. CDR1 is SGHNT and CDR2 is YENEEA in the germline V gene. The ends lost 4 bases at V and 7 bases at J; junction bases unmatched: 11. This CDR3 region has 16 residues. This chain's CDR3 is CASSSLAGGSGGELFF. The CDR3 nucleotides read TGTGCCAGCAGCTCCTTGGCGGGGGGCTCAGGCGGGGAGCTGTTTTTT.

The chain combines TRBV2 with TRBJ2-1; 9 positions match TRBD2. V lost 7 bases, J lost 8 bases, and 9 bases stayed unmatched. The germline gives CDR1 SNHLY, CDR2 FYNNEI. The CDR3 consists of 14 residues. CDR3 sequence: CASTRREGLDEQFF. For the CDR3, the DNA is TGTGCCAGCACCCGGCGGGAGGGCCTGGATGAGCAGTTCTTC.

The chain couples TRBV14 to TRBJ1-1; maybe TRBD1 (5 bases). The germline V and J ends were trimmed by 0 bases and 8 bases, with 16 bases remaining between them. The CDR3 covers 15 residues. From germline, CDR1 is SGHDN and CDR2 FVKESK. The CDR3 protein is CASSQDDRTGREAFF. The CDR3 bases are TGTGCCAGCAGCCAAGATGACCGTACAGGTAGAGAAGCTTTCTTT.

The CDR3 bases are TGCGCCAGCAGCTTGGCCGCTAGCGGGGTCTACGAGCAGTACTTC. Encoded protein: CASSLAASGVYEQYF. This chain joins TRBV5-1 and TRBJ2-7, with 9 bases lining up with TRBD2. Trimming removed 0 bases from V and 3 bases from J; junction bases left unmatched: 4. The CDR3 is 15 residues long. Germline V gene data show CDR1 as SGHRS and CDR2 as YFSETQ.